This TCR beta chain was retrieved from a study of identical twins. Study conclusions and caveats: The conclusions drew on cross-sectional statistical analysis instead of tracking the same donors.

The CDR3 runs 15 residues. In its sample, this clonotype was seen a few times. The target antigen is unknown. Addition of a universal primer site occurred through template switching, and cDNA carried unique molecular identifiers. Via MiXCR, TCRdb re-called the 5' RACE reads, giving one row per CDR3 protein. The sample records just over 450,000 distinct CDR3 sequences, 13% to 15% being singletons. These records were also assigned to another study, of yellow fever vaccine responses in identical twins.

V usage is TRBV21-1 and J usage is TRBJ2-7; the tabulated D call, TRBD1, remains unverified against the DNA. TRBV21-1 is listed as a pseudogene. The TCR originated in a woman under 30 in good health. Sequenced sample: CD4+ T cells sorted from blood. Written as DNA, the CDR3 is TGTGCCAGCAGCAGCGAGGGGACAACCTCCTACGAGCAGTACTTC. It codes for CASSSEGTTSYEQYF.